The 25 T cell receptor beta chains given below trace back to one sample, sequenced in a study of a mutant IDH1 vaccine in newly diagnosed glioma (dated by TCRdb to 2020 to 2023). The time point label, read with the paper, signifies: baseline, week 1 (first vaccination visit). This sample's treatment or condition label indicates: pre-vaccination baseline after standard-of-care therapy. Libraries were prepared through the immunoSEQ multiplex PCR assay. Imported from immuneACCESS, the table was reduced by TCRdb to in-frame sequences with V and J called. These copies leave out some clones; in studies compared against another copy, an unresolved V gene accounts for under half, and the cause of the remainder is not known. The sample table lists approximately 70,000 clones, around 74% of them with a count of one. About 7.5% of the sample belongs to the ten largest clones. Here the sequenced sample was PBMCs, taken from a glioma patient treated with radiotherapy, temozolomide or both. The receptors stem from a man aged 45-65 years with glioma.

CDR3: CASSVLDASSFNEQFF. The CDR3 nucleotides read TGTGCCAGCAGTGTGTTGGACGCCTCGTCGTTTAATGAGCAGTTCTTC. V is TRBV2 and J is TRBJ2-1; no clear D. The CDR3 extends over 16 amino acids. Germline loops: CDR1 SNHLY, CDR2 FYNNEI. V shed 4 bases and J shed 7 bases, with 20 bases lying between them.

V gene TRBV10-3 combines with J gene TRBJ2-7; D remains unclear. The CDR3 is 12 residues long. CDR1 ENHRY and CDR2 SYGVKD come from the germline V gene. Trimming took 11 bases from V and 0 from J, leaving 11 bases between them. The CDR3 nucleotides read TGTGCCGCCGGAGCAAGCTCCTACGAGCAGTACTTC. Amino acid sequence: CAAGASSYEQYF.

The CDR3, as DNA: TGTGCTAGTAACCCGGGGACAGGGGGTTACAATGAGCAGTTCTTC. It translates to CASNPGTGGYNEQFF. The genes are TRBV12-5 and TRBJ2-1, with TRBD1 identical over 11 bases. This CDR3 region has 15 residues. V dropped 8 bases and J dropped 4; count of bases not matched to a gene: 7. Germline V gene sequence: CDR1 LGHNT, CDR2 FRNRAP.

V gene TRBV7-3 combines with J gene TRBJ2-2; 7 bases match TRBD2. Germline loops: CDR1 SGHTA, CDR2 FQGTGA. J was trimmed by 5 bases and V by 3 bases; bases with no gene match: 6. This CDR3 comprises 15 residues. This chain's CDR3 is CASSLIGGGTGELFF. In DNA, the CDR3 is TGTGCCAGCAGCTTGATCGGGGGAGGGACCGGGGAGCTGTTTTTT.

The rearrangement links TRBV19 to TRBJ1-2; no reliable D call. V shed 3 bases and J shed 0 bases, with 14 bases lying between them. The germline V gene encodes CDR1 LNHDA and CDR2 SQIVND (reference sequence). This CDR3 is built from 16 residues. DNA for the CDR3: TGTGCCAGTAGTATTGCCTTGGCAGCAGCTAACTATGGCTACACCTTC. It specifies CASSIALAAANYGYTF.

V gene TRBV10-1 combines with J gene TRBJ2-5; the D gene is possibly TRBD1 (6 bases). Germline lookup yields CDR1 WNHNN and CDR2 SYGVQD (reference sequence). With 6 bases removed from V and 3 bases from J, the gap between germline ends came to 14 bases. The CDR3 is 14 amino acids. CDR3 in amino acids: CASSEGQRKETQYF. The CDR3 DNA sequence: TGCGCCAGCAGCGAAGGACAGAGAAAAGAGACCCAGTACTTC.

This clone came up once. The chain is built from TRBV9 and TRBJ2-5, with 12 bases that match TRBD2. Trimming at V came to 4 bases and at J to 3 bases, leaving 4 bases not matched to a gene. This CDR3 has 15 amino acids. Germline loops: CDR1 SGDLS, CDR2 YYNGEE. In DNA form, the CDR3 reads TGTGCCAGCAGCTTCAGGACTAGCGGGGAAGAGACCCAGTACTTC. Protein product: CASSFRTSGEETQYF.

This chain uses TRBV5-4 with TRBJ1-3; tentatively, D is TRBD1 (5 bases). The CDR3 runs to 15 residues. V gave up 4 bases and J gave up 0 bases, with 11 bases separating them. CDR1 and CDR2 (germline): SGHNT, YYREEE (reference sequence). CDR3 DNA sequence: TGTGCCAGCAGCCTCGACAGTGGCTCTGGAAACACCATATATTTT. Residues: CASSLDSGSGNTIYF.

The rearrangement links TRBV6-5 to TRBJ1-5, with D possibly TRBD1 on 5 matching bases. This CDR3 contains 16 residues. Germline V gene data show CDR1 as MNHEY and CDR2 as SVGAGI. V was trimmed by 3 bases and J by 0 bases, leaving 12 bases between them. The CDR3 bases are TGTGCCAGCAGTTATATAGGGCAGGGTAGCAATCAGCCCCAGCATTTT. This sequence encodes CASSYIGQGSNQPQHF.

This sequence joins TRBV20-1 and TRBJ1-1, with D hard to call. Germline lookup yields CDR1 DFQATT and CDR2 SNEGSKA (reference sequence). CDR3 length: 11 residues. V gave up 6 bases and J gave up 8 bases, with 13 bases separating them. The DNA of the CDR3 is TGCAGTGCCGAGGGAACGGTAGAAGCTTTCTTT. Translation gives CSAEGTVEAFF.

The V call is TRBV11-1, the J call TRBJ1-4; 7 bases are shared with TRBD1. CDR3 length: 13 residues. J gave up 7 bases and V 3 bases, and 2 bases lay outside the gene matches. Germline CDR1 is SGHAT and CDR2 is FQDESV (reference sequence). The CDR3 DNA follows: TGTGCCAGCAGCTTCGGACAGGTTGAAAAACTGTTTTTT. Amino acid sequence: CASSFGQVEKLFF.

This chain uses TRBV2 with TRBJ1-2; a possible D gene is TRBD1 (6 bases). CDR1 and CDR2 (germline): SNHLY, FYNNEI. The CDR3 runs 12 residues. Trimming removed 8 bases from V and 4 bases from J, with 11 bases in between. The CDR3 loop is CASDLQGYGYTF. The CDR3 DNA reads TGTGCCAGCGATTTACAGGGCTATGGCTACACCTTC.

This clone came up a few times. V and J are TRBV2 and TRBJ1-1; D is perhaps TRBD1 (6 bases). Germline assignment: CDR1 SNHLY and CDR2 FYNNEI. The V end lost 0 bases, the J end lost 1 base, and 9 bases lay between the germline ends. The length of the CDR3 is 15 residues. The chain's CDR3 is CASSEALTGNTEAFF. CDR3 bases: TGTGCCAGCAGTGAAGCGTTGACAGGGAACACTGAAGCTTTCTTT.

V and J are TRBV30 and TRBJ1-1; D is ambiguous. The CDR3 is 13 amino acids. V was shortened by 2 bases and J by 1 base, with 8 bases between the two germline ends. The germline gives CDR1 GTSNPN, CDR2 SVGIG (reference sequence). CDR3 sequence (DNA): TGTGCCTGGAGTAATACAGAGAACACTGAAGCTTTCTTT. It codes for CAWSNTENTEAFF.

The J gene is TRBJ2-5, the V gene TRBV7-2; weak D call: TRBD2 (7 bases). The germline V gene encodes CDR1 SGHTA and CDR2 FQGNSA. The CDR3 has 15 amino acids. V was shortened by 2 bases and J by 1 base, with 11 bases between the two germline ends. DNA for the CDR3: TGTGCCAGCAGCTTATATGGGGGGGCCCAAGAGACCCAGTACTTC. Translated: CASSLYGGAQETQYF.

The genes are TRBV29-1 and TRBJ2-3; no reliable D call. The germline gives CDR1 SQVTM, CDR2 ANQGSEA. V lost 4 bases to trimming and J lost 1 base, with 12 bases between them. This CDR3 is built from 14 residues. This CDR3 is CSVGQRLRTDTQYF. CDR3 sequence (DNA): TGCAGCGTTGGTCAGAGGCTTCGCACAGATACGCAGTATTTT.

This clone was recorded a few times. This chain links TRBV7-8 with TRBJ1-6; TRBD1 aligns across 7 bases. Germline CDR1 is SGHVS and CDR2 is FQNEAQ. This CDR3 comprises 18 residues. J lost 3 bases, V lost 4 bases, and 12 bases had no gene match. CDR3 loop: CASSSGTAPVFYNSPLHF. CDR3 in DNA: TGTGCCAGCAGCTCAGGGACAGCCCCGGTGTTCTATAATTCACCCCTCCACTTT.

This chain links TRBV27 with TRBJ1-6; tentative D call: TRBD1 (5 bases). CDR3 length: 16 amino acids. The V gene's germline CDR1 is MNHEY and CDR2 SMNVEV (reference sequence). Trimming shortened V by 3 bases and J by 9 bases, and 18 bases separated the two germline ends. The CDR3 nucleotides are TGTGCCAGCAGTTTCATTTTACAGGCCACGAGTTCACCCCTCCACTTT. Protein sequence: CASSFILQATSSPLHF.

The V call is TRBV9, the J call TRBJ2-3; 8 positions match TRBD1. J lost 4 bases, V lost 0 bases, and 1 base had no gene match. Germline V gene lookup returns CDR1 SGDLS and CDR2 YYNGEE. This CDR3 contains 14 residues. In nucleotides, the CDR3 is TGTGCCAGCAGCGTAGGGACAGGGTCAGATACGCAGTATTTT. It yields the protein CASSVGTGSDTQYF.

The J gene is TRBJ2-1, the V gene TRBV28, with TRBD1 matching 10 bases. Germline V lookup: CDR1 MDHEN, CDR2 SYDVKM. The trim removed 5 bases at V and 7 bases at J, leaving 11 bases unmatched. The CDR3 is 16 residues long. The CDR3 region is CASSPIPRDRGNEQFF. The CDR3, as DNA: TGTGCCAGCAGTCCCATACCCCGGGACAGGGGTAATGAGCAGTTCTTC.

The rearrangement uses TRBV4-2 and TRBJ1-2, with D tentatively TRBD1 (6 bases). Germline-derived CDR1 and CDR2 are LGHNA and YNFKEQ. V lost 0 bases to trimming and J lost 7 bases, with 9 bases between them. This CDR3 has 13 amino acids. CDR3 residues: CASSQEQGVGYTF. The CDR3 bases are TGTGCCAGCAGCCAAGAACAGGGTGTTGGCTACACCTTC.

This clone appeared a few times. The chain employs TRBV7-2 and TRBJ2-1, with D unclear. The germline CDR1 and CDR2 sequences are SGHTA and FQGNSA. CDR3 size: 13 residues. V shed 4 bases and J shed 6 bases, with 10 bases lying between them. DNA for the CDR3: TGTGCCAGCAGCTCCGGTCTAGTCAATGAGCAGTTCTTC. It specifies CASSSGLVNEQFF.

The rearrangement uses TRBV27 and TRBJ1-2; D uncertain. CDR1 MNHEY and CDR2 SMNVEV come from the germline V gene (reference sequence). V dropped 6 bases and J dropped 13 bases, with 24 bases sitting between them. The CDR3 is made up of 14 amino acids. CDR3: CASSPFSSSVYSTF. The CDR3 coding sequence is TGTGCCAGCAGCCCATTCTCATCATCCGTCTACAGCACCTTC.

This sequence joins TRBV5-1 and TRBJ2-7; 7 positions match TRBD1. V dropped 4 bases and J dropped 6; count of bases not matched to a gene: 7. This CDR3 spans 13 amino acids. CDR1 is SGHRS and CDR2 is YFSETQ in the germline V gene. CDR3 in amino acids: CASSTRQGTEQYF. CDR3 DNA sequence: TGCGCCAGCAGCACCCGACAGGGTACCGAGCAGTACTTC.

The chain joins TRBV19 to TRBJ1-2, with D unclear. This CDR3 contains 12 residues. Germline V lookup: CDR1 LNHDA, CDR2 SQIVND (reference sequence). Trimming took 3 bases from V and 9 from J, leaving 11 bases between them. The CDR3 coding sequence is TGTGCCAGTAGTATCTCCGGGTTCCGCTACACCTTC. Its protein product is CASSISGFRYTF.